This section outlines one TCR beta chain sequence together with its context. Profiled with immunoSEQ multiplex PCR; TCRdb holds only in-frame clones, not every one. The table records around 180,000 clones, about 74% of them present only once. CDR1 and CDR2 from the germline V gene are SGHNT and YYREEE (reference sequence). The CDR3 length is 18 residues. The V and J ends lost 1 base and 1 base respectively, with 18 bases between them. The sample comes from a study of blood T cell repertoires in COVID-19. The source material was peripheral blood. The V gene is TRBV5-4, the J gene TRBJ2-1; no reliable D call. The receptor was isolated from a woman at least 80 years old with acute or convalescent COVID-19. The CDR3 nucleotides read TGTGCCAGCAGCTTGAGCCTTCCGGTCCCGTTATCCTACAATGAGCAGTTCTTC. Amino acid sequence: CASSLSLPVPLSYNEQFF.